This entry concerns a single TCR beta chain. The table came from immunoSEQ multiplex PCR; TCRdb's copy has only in-frame clones and leaves some out. This table has 630,000 or so clones, about 98% appearing once. The entry originates in a study of shared clonotypes between healthy human individuals. Terminally differentiated effector memory CD45RA+ cells were excluded from the naive CD8 cells, which were CD45RO-negative and positively selected for CCR7. The sequencing input was naive CD8+ T cells sorted from blood. This TCR derives from a man aged 30-40 years in good health.

CDR3 nucleotide sequence: TGTGCCAGCAGTGGGGTAGCGGGAGGGCCGGTAGATACGCAGTATTTT. Encoded protein: CASSGVAGGPVDTQYF. V and J are TRBV25-1 and TRBJ2-3, with 11 bases aligning to TRBD2. Germline-derived CDR1 and CDR2 are MGHDK and SYGVNS. This CDR3 comprises 16 residues. The V and J ends lost 4 bases and 5 bases, in that order; junction bases with no gene match: 8.